The 18 T cell receptor beta chains in this list originate from one sample, sequenced in a study of T cells after yellow fever vaccination (dated by TCRdb to between 2019 and 2020). The treatment or condition label of this sample denotes: live attenuated yellow fever vaccine strain. Libraries were prepared through 5' RACE. Sequencing instrument: Illumina HiSeq 2500. TCRdb's own reprocessing of the public reads used fastp at Q25 and MiXCR and kept productive beta chains. Identical CDR3 proteins give one entry, which carries the most common genes and DNA. For this sample the table gives approximately 510,000 distinct CDR3 sequences, of which less than 25% were detected only once. The ten largest clonotypes hold approximately 15% of the sample. Sequencing used PBMCs, obtained roughly 20 days after the first yellow fever vaccination. The receptors here all came from a man aged 18-30 years who received the YFV17D yellow fever vaccine.

The V and J genes are TRBV20-1 and TRBJ1-2, with D possibly being TRBD1 (5 bases). CDR1 is DFQATT, CDR2 SNEGSKA, per germline (reference sequence). Trimming left V 6 bases short and J 2 bases short, with 16 bases between. CDR3 length equals 14 residues. As DNA, the CDR3 is TGCAGTGCCACACTTGACGGGACCAACTATGGCTACACCTTC. Residues: CSATLDGTNYGYTF.

J is TRBJ1-1 and V is TRBV3-1; a weak D match, TRBD1 (5 bases). The CDR3 sequence is 14 residues long. The V gene's germline CDR1 is LGHDT and CDR2 YNNKEL (reference sequence). Trimming removed 3 bases at V and 3 bases at J, with 11 bases between. This CDR3 is CASSHGVGDTEAFF. CDR3 coding DNA: TGTGCCAGCAGCCATGGGGTAGGGGACACTGAAGCTTTCTTT.

J is TRBJ2-7 and V is TRBV27; D might be TRBD2 (6 bases). From germline, CDR1 is MNHEY and CDR2 SMNVEV (reference sequence). The CDR3 is 15 residues long. Trimming took 1 base from V and 2 from J, leaving 12 bases between them. In DNA form, the CDR3 reads TGTGCCAGCAGTTTATACGGACTATCAGCCTACGAGCAGTACTTC. Translated, it gives CASSLYGLSAYEQYF.

This clonotype was seen a few times. This chain connects TRBV6-2 or TRBV6-3 to TRBJ2-7, with TRBD1 matching 8 bases. Germline V gene lookup returns CDR1 MNHEY and CDR2 SVGEGT. The V gene end was trimmed by 6 bases and the J gene end by 3 bases; junction bases not matched to a gene: 7. The CDR3 sequence is 14 residues long. The CDR3: CASRPTGVDYEQYV. CDR3 nucleotides: TGTGCCAGCAGACCGACAGGGGTGGACTACGAGCAGTACGTC.

This clonotype occurred a few times. The chain has TRBV7-2 and TRBJ1-2; 8 bases fit TRBD1. Looked up from germline, CDR1 is SGHTA and CDR2 is FQGNSA. This CDR3 comprises 14 residues. The V and J ends lost 3 bases and 3 bases, in that order; junction bases with no gene match: 3. This CDR3 is CASSFQGQDYGYTF. Here the CDR3 DNA reads TGTGCCAGCAGCTTCCAGGGACAGGACTATGGCTACACCTTC.

The V call is TRBV29-1, the J call TRBJ1-5; 7 bases agree with TRBD1. Germline CDR1 SQVTM, CDR2 ANQGSEA. The CDR3 is 14 residues long. V was pared by 8 bases and J by 3 bases, with 10 bases of the junction left unmatched. The CDR3 nucleotides are TGCAGCTCAAAAGGGGGACAGCTCAATCAGCCCCAGCATTTT. Protein sequence: CSSKGGQLNQPQHF.

This sequence joins TRBV7-2 and TRBJ1-2; TRBD1 is a possible D gene (6 bases). CDR1 and CDR2 (germline): SGHTA, FQGNSA. The CDR3 loop spans 15 amino acids. V shed 2 bases and J shed 3 bases, with 13 bases lying between them. In DNA form, the CDR3 reads TGTGCCAGCAGCTTAATCTCAGGGGTGGACTATGGCTACACCTTC. Translation: CASSLISGVDYGYTF. Based on the CDR3 plus reference TRBV7-2 and TRBJ1-2, the full variable domain is GAGVSQSPSNKVTEKGKDVELRCDPISGHTALYWYRQSLGQGLEFLIYFQGNSAPDKSGLPSDRFSAERTGGSVSTLTIQRTQQEDSAVYLCASSLISGVDYGYTFGSGTRLTVV.

This clonotype was recorded a few times. The CDR3 nucleotides are TGTGCCAGCAGTTTGGGACAGGACTACGAGCAGTACTTC. This codes for CASSLGQDYEQYF. This sequence joins TRBV12-3 or TRBV12-4 and TRBJ2-7; 8 bases align to TRBD1. This CDR3 comprises 13 residues. Trimming took 3 bases from V and 3 from J; bases not matched to a gene: 1.

The table lists this clonotype with a few counts. The CDR3 spells CASRTDREDGYTF. The CDR3 DNA reads TGTGCCAGTAGAACGGACAGGGAGGACGGCTACACCTTC. V gene TRBV19 combines with J gene TRBJ1-2; TRBD1 matches 8 bases. Germline CDR1 reads LNHDA; CDR2 reads SQIVND (reference sequence). V lost 6 bases, J lost 8 bases, and 8 bases stayed unmatched. This CDR3 has 13 residues.

This clonotype turned up a few times. This chain connects TRBV29-1 to TRBJ1-1, with D possibly matching TRBD1 (6 bases). CDR3 length equals 16 residues. The V gene lost 7 bases and the J gene lost 0 bases, with 21 bases spanning the gap. CDR1 and CDR2 from the germline V gene are SQVTM and ANQGSEA. CDR3 amino acids: CSGTQGPRGLNTEAFF. DNA for the CDR3: TGCAGCGGTACACAGGGACCCCGAGGGTTGAACACTGAAGCTTTCTTT. The full variable domain, in which reference TRBV29-1 and TRBJ1-1 provide the parts outside the CDR3, is SAVISQKPSRDICQRGTSLTIQCQVDSQVTMMFWYRQQPGQSLTLIATANQGSEATYESGFVIDKFPISRPNLTFSTLTVSNMSPEDSSIYLCSGTQGPRGLNTEAFFGQGTRLTVV.

The chain has TRBV9 and TRBJ2-1, with TRBD2 matching over 14 bases. The CDR3 has 17 amino acids. Germline trimming cut 3 bases from V and 7 bases from J; bases unmatched to any gene: 9. Germline V gene sequence: CDR1 SGDLS, CDR2 YYNGEE. CDR3 in amino acids: CASSALTSGGEENEQFF. In DNA form, the CDR3 reads TGTGCCAGCAGCGCACTGACTAGCGGGGGGGAGGAGAATGAGCAGTTCTTC.

The table lists this clonotype with a few counts. The CDR3 region is CATGEGRKTQYF. The CDR3 DNA is TGTGCCACCGGGGAGGGGAGAAAGACCCAGTACTTC. The chain couples TRBV13 to TRBJ2-5; 7 nucleotides line up with TRBD2. Germline CDR1 is PRHDT and CDR2 is FYEKMQ (reference sequence). The CDR3 has 12 residues. After removal of 10 bases from V and 6 bases from J, the junction contained 8 bases not matched to a gene. Full variable domain (outside the CDR3, taken from reference TRBV13 and TRBJ2-5): AAGVIQSPRHLIKEKRETATLKCYPIPRHDTVYWYQQGPGQDPQFLISFYEKMQSDKGSIPDRFSAQQFSDYHSELNMSSLELGDSALYFCATGEGRKTQYFGPGTRLLVL.

This clonotype was detected only a few times. The chain combines TRBV5-5 with TRBJ1-5; 7 bases map to TRBD1. The trim removed 4 bases at V and 7 bases at J, leaving 8 bases unmatched. There are 14 residues in the CDR3. Germline CDR1 SGHKS, CDR2 YYEKEE (reference sequence). CDR3 region: CASSATGVKQPQHF. The CDR3 DNA reads TGTGCCAGCAGCGCAACAGGGGTCAAACAGCCCCAGCATTTT.

This clonotype was observed a handful of times. This chain uses TRBV28 with TRBJ2-5, with 7 bases that match TRBD1. This CDR3 spans 14 amino acids. After removal of 3 bases from V and 2 bases from J, the junction contained 3 bases not matched to a gene. Germline V gives CDR1 MDHEN, CDR2 SYDVKM. In DNA form, the CDR3 reads TGTGCCAGCAGTTTTCCAGGGGGACAAGAGACCCAGTACTTC. This translates into CASSFPGGQETQYF.

The CDR3 bases are TGTGCCAGCAGCCAATCGGGGGGGGCCGTGGAGACCCAGTACTTC. Protein sequence: CASSQSGGAVETQYF. This chain joins TRBV4-2 and TRBJ2-5; 8 positions agree with TRBD2. This CDR3 is 15 amino acids long. Losses at the gene ends were 2 bases for V and 5 bases for J; bases not matched to a gene: 7. CDR1 and CDR2 from the germline V gene are LGHNA and YNFKEQ.

The chain has TRBV9 and TRBJ2-1, with 13 bases aligning to TRBD2. In germline, CDR1 is SGDLS, CDR2 YYNGEE. The CDR3 extends over 15 amino acids. V shed 3 bases and J 10 bases; nucleotides not matched to a gene: 7. CDR3 sequence reads: CASSGTSGGPGEQFF. CDR3 DNA: TGTGCCAGCAGCGGGACTAGCGGGGGCCCCGGAGAGCAGTTCTTC.

The V and J genes are TRBV18 and TRBJ2-7; D is ambiguous. The CDR3 has 13 residues. Trimming took 4 bases from V and 3 from J, leaving 10 bases between them. The germline CDR1 and CDR2 sequences are KGHSH and LQKENI. The CDR3 nucleotides read TGTGCCAGCTCACTATCCGTGGGCTACGAGCAGTACGTC. Residues: CASSLSVGYEQYV.

The rearrangement uses TRBV4-3 and TRBJ2-3, with D perhaps TRBD1 (7 bases). Per germline, CDR1 LGHNA and CDR2 YSLEER. Trimming removed 0 bases from V and 6 bases from J, with 16 bases in between. The CDR3 is 16 amino acids. CDR3 protein: CASSQDLDRRGDTQYF. CDR3 DNA: TGCGCCAGCAGCCAAGATCTGGACAGGAGGGGGGATACGCAGTATTTT.